Presented here are 15 T cell receptor beta chains from one specimen sequenced in a study of blood T cell repertoires in COVID-19. Assay: immunoSEQ multiplex PCR; the TCRdb copy retains only in-frame clones and omits some. The table shows about 180,000 clones, with about 82% occurring only once. Sequenced material: PBMCs or T cells enriched from blood (not recorded which). These receptors were taken from a woman in her thirties who had recovered from COVID-19.

The genes are TRBV28 and TRBJ2-7, with D unresolved. Deletions cut 4 bases from V and 2 bases from J, with 15 bases between. CDR1 is MDHEN, CDR2 SYDVKM, per germline. The length of the CDR3 is 15 residues. The CDR3 DNA is TGTGCCAGCAGTTCTCCTCGAGAGGATACCTACGAGCAGTACTTC. Its translation is CASSSPREDTYEQYF.

The genes are TRBV5-4 and TRBJ1-1; TRBD1 matches 8 bases. The CDR3 sequence is 16 residues long. Germline-derived CDR1 and CDR2 are SGHNT and YYREEE (reference sequence). The J segment lost 1 base and the V segment lost 3 bases, leaving 8 bases of the junction unmatched. CDR3 bases: TGTGCCAGCAGCTGGGGCGCCGGGACAGGGAACACTGAAGCTTTCTTT. Encoded protein: CASSWGAGTGNTEAFF.

This CDR3 reads CASSVAGGAGDIYYNEQFF. As DNA, the CDR3 is TGTGCCAGCAGCGTAGCAGGGGGAGCGGGAGACATTTACTACAATGAGCAGTTCTTC. The chain recombines TRBV9 with TRBJ2-1; D might be TRBD2 (8 bases). The CDR3 is 19 amino acids. Between the trimmed V and J ends, which lost 0 bases and 3 bases, there was a span of 22 bases. Germline CDR1 is SGDLS and CDR2 is YYNGEE. Filled out from reference TRBV9 and TRBJ2-1, the complete variable domain reads DSGVTQTPKHLITATGQRVTLRCSPRSGDLSVYWYQQSLDQGLQFLIQYYNGEERAKGNILERFSAQQFPDLHSELNLSSLELGDSALYFCASSVAGGAGDIYYNEQFFGPGTRLTVL.

The CDR3 is CASSFSGYNEQFF. The CDR3 nucleotides read TGTGCCAGCAGCTTTTCGGGCTACAATGAGCAGTTCTTC. This chain joins TRBV7-9 and TRBJ2-1; D remains unclear. V dropped 3 bases and J dropped 3 bases, with 6 bases sitting between them. Germline CDR1 is SEHNR and CDR2 is FQNEAQ (reference sequence). The CDR3 loop spans 13 amino acids. The complete variable domain, with remaining parts taken from reference TRBV7-9 and TRBJ2-1, reads DTGVSQNPRHKITKRGQNVTFRCDPISEHNRLYWYRQTLGQGPEFLTYFQNEAQLEKSRLLSDRFSAERPKGSFSTLEIQRTEQGDSAMYLCASSFSGYNEQFFGPGTRLTVL.

The V and J genes are TRBV5-4 and TRBJ2-2; a possible D gene is TRBD1 (5 bases). Deletions cut 4 bases from V and 0 bases from J, with 10 bases between. The germline gives CDR1 SGHNT, CDR2 YYREEE (reference sequence). This CDR3 contains 15 residues. The CDR3 DNA reads as TGTGCCAGCAGCCCTAGGGGATCGAACACCGGGGAGCTGTTTTTT. This gives the protein CASSPRGSNTGELFF.

The CDR3: CAISESKGQAGELFF. The CDR3 bases are TGTGCCATCAGTGAGTCAAAGGGGCAGGCCGGGGAGCTGTTTTTT. This chain uses TRBV10-3 with TRBJ2-2; a possible D gene is TRBD1 (5 bases). V was shortened by 0 bases and J by 6 bases, with 11 bases between the two germline ends. This CDR3 is built from 15 residues. From germline, CDR1 is ENHRY and CDR2 SYGVKD.

This clone was found a few times. V gene TRBV6-5 combines with J gene TRBJ1-6; 8 positions agree with TRBD1. Germline lookup yields CDR1 MNHEY and CDR2 SVGAGI. Unmatched junction bases numbered 7, after V lost 7 bases and J lost 5 bases. The CDR3 loop spans 15 amino acids. The CDR3 bases are TGTGCCAGCAAGGAGACAGGGGCAAATAATTCACCCCTCCACTTT. Its translation: CASKETGANNSPLHF.

The chain uses TRBV10-3 and TRBJ1-5; weak D call: TRBD1 (5 bases). Trimming pared 2 bases from V and 11 bases from J, leaving 13 bases between. Germline V CDR1 and CDR2: ENHRY, SYGVKD. The CDR3 covers 13 residues. The CDR3 DNA reads as TGTGCCATCAGTGAGAACGGAGCCAGGGCCCAGCATTTT. Translating it yields CAISENGARAQHF.

The V and J genes are TRBV3-1 (or the pseudogene TRBV3-2) and TRBJ2-7, with TRBD2 matching over 9 bases. CDR3 length equals 13 residues. Germline V gene lookup returns CDR1 LGHDT and CDR2 YNNKEL (reference sequence). The junction had 2 bases not matched to a gene; V was cut back by 8 bases and J by 0 bases. CDR3 sequence: CASGSGSSYEQYF. In DNA, the CDR3 is TGTGCCAGCGGTAGCGGGAGCTCCTACGAGCAGTACTTC.

This clone appeared a few times. The J gene is TRBJ1-2, the V gene TRBV24-1, with 9 bases lining up with TRBD1. CDR1 is KGHDR, CDR2 SFDVKD, per germline. V shed 5 bases and J 4 bases; nucleotides not matched to a gene: 7. CDR3 length: 15 amino acids. The CDR3 DNA reads as TGTGCCACCAGTGGCCCCGGGACAGGGTGCTATGGCTACACCTTC. Translated, it gives CATSGPGTGCYGYTF.

This clone was detected once. The chain joins TRBV5-1 to TRBJ2-5; the D gene is possibly TRBD1 (5 bases). The CDR3 loop spans 13 amino acids. Germline values: CDR1 SGHRS, CDR2 YFSETQ. The V end was cut by 4 bases, the J end by 5 bases, with 12 bases between. CDR3: CASSQDIRETQYF. The CDR3, as DNA: TGCGCCAGCAGCCAGGACATTCGGGAGACCCAGTACTTC.

The chain employs TRBV5-1 and TRBJ2-7; 9 bases fit TRBD1. In germline, CDR1 is SGHRS, CDR2 YFSETQ. The CDR3 sequence is 13 residues long. V gave up 4 bases and J gave up 2 bases; unmatched junction bases: 1. The CDR3 sequence: CASSRDRAYEQYF. The CDR3 nucleotides read TGCGCCAGCAGCCGGGACAGGGCCTACGAGCAGTACTTC.

A single count supports this clone. The gene calls are TRBV28 and TRBJ2-3, with 11 bases identical to TRBD2. The CDR3 length is 15 residues. With V trimmed by 8 bases and J by 5 bases, 9 bases remained unmatched. Germline V CDR1 and CDR2: MDHEN, SYDVKM. For the CDR3, the DNA is TGTGCCAGCGGTAGCGGGAGGGCGTTGGGAGATACGCAGTATTTT. Its translation is CASGSGRALGDTQYF.

The V gene is TRBV5-1, the J gene TRBJ1-1; D is undetermined. The CDR3 runs to 19 residues. The V gene's germline CDR1 is SGHRS and CDR2 YFSETQ. The V end was cut by 0 bases, the J end by 4 bases, with 25 bases between. CDR3 DNA sequence: TGCGCCAGCAGCTTGGACAGTCAGACCCGCCGGTGGGTGGCCACTGAAGCTTTCTTT. Translating gives CASSLDSQTRRWVATEAFF.

As regards this clone: The junction departs from germline at one end; a sequencing error may be responsible. This CDR3 reads CASSQDASGRRF. The CDR3 nucleotides are TGTGCCAGCAGCCAAGATGCTAGCGGGAGGCGCTTC. The chain is built from TRBV3-1 (or the pseudogene TRBV3-2) and TRBJ2-7; 11 bases are a match to TRBD2. Germline-derived CDR1 and CDR2 are LGHDT and YNNKEL (reference sequence). The CDR3 covers 12 residues.